A selection of T cell receptor beta chains follows, all from one sample in a study of T cells in Graves' hyperthyroidism and ophthalmopathy. MiXCR, run by TCRdb on the multiplex PCR reads, gives a single entry per CDR3 protein. Of some 510,000 distinct CDR3 sequences in the sample, about 20% were seen once. Sequencing used blood. The source is a man between 18 and 35 years old with Graves' hyperthyroidism. The CDR3 runs from the conserved cysteine through the conserved F or W. D genes are given only for firm matches. Not every row has a clone size; where given, it reads once, few, many or a size class.

size: .; V: TRBV30; D: .; J: TRBJ2-3; CDR3: CAWSPGGTQYF; DNA: TGTGCCTGGAGTCCAGGTGGTACGCAGTATTTT
size: .; V: TRBV12-3/TRBV12-4; D: .; J: TRBJ1-3; CDR3: CASTLGDQPSNTIYF; DNA: TGTGCCAGCACCCTGGGGGATCAGCCGTCGAACACCATATATTTT
size: few; V: TRBV12-3/TRBV12-4; D: TRBD1; J: TRBJ2-5; CDR3: CASSFRLDRGETQYF; DNA: TGTGCCAGCAGTTTTAGGCTGGACAGGGGTGAAACCCAGTACTTC
size: .; V: TRBV5-1; D: TRBD1; J: TRBJ2-1; CDR3: CASSLTQGLPLYNEQFF; DNA: TGCGCCAGCAGCTTAACACAGGGGCTTCCCCTCTACAATGAGCAGTTCTTC
size: once; V: TRBV19; D: .; J: TRBJ2-7; CDR3: CASSHTGSSYEQYF; DNA: TGTGCCAGTAGTCATACCGGGAGCTCCTACGAGCAGTACTTC
size: many; V: TRBV9; D: .; J: TRBJ2-7; CDR3: CASSVGQGLSEQYF; DNA: TGTGCCAGCAGCGTAGGACAGGGACTCAGCGAGCAGTACTTC
size: many; V: TRBV12-3/TRBV12-4; D: TRBD1; J: TRBJ1-1; CDR3: CASRLDRETNTEAFF; DNA: TGTGCCAGCAGACTTGACAGGGAGACAAACACTGAAGCTTTCTTT
size: .; V: TRBV27; D: .; J: TRBJ2-2; CDR3: CACGTPGIGELFF; DNA: TGTGCCTGCGGGACTCCCGGGATCGGGGAGCTGTTTTTT
size: .; V: TRBV18; D: TRBD1; J: TRBJ1-1; CDR3: CASSPPAGTDTEAFF; DNA: TGTGCCAGCTCACCACCGGCGGGGACAGACACTGAAGCTTTCTTT
size: many; V: TRBV20-1; D: TRBD1; J: TRBJ2-2; CDR3: CSVTTGGTGELFF; DNA: TGCAGTGTTACGACAGGGGGGACCGGGGAGCTGTTTTTT
size: .; V: TRBV11-2; D: TRBD2; J: TRBJ2-7; CDR3: CAGSRSHSGAPYEQYF; DNA: TGTGCCGGCAGCCGATCCCATAGCGGGGCGCCCTACGAGCAGTACTTC
size: many; V: TRBV12-3/TRBV12-4; D: TRBD1; J: TRBJ1-2; CDR3: CASSLNIGTGGNYGYTF; DNA: TGTGCCAGCAGTTTAAATATAGGGACAGGGGGCAACTATGGCTACACCTTC
size: many; V: TRBV12-3/TRBV12-4; D: .; J: TRBJ1-1; CDR3: CASSLVSGHRTEAFF; DNA: TGTGCCAGCAGTTTAGTGAGTGGTCATCGCACTGAAGCTTTCTTT